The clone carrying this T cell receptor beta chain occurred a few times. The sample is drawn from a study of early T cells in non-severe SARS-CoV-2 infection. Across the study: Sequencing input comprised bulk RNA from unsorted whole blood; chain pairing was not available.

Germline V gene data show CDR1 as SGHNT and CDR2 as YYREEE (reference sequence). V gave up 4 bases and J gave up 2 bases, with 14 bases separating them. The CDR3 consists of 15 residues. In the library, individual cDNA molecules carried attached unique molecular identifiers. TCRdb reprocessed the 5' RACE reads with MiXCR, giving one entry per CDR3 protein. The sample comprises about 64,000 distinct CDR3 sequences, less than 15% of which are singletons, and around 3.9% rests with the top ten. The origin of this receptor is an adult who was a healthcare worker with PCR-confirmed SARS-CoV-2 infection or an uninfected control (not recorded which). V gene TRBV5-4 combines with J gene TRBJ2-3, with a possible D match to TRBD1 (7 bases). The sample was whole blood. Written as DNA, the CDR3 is TGTGCCAGCAGCAGACAGGGAGGTTACACAGATACGCAGTATTTT. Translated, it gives CASSRQGGYTDTQYF.